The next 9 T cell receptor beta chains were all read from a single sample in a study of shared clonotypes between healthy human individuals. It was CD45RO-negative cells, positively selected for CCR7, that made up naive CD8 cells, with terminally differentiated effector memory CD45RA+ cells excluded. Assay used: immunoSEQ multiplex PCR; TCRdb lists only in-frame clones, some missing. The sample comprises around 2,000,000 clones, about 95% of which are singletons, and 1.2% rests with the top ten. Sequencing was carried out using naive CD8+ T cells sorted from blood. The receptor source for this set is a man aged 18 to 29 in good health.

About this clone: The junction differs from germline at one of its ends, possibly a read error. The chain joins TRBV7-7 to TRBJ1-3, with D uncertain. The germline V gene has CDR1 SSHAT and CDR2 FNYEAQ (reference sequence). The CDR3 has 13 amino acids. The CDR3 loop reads CASSSDVGNTIYF. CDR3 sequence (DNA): TGTGCTAGCAGTTCAGACGTAGGAAACACCATATATTTT.

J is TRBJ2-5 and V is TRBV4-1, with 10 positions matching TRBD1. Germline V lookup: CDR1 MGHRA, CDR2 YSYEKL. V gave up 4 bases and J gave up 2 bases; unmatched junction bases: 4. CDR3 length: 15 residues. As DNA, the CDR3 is TGCGCCAGCAGCCCCCGGGACAGGGGTCAAGAGACCCAGTACTTC. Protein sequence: CASSPRDRGQETQYF.

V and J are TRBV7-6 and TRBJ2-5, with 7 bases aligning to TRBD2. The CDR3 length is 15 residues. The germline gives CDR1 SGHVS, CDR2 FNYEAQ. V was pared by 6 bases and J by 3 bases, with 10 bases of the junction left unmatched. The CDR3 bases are TGTGCCAGCAGGCCCCTAGCGGTACCAAAAGAGACCCAGTACTTC. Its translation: CASRPLAVPKETQYF. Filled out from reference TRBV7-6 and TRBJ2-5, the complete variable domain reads GAGVSQSPRYKVTKRGQDVALRCDPISGHVSLYWYRQALGQGPEFLTYFNYEAQQDKSGLPNDRFSAERPEGSISTLTIQRTEQRDSAMYRCASRPLAVPKETQYFGPGTRLLVL.

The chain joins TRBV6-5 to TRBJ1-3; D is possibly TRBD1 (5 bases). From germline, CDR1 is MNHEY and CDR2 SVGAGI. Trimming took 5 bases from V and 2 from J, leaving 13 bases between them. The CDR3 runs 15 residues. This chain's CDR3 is CASSPGTYPGNTIYF. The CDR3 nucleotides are TGTGCCAGCAGTCCCGGGACTTATCCTGGAAACACCATATATTTT.

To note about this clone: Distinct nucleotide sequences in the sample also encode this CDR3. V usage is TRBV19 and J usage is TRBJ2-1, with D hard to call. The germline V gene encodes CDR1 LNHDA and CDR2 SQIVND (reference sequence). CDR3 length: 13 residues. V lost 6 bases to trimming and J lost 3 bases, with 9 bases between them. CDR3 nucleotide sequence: TGTGCCAGTAGCTTGACGGACTACAATGAGCAGTTCTTC. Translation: CASSLTDYNEQFF.

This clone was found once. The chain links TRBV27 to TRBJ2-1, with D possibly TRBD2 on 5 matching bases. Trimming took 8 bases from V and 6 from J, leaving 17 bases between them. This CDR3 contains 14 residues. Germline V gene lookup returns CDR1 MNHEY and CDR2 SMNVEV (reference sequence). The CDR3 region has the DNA TGTGCCAGCGGTCCGGGAAGTTACGGCAATGAGCAGTTCTTC. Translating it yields CASGPGSYGNEQFF.

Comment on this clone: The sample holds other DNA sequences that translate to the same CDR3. The CDR3: CASSLGTGAYEQYF. CDR3 bases: TGTGCCAGCAGCTTAGGGACAGGGGCCTACGAGCAGTACTTC. The chain couples TRBV5-4 to TRBJ2-7, with 10 positions matching TRBD1. The CDR3 contains 14 residues. The V gene's germline CDR1 is SGHNT and CDR2 YYREEE (reference sequence). V lost 2 bases to trimming and J lost 2 bases; unmatched junction nucleotides: 1.

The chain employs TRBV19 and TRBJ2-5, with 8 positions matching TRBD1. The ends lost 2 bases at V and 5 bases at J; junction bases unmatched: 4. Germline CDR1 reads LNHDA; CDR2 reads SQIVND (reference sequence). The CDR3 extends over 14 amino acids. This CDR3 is CASSIWTGSETQYF. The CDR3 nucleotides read TGTGCCAGTAGTATATGGACAGGGTCGGAGACCCAGTACTTC.

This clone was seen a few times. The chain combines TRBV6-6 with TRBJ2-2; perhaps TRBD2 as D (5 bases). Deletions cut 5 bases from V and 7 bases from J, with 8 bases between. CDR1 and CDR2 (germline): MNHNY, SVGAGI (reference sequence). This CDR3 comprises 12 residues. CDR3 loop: CASSHSGGELFF. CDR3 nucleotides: TGTGCCAGCAGTCACAGCGGCGGGGAGCTGTTTTTT.